The T cell receptor beta chain described here comes from a study of T cells in Graves' hyperthyroidism and ophthalmopathy. The CDR3 contains 13 residues. Trimming took 3 bases from V and 8 from J, leaving 12 bases between them. Per the germline V gene, CDR1 is LNHNV and CDR2 is YYDKDF (reference sequence). Using RNA transcripts as the source, TCR beta CDR3 regions were amplified. TCR CDR3 underwent first-round RT-PCR with the HTBI primer set. TCRdb analysed the multiplex PCR reads with MiXCR anew, one entry per CDR3 protein. Here the sample spans some 340,000 distinct CDR3 sequences, about 13% being singletons. This clonotype was counted many times.

Input material: blood. The sequence was obtained from a middle-aged woman with Graves' ophthalmopathy. V is TRBV15 and J is TRBJ2-3, with D unresolved. The CDR3 spells CATSSWTSPTQYF. CDR3 DNA sequence: TGTGCCACCAGCAGTTGGACCTCACCTACGCAGTATTTT. The entire variable domain, with the rest obtained from reference TRBV15 and TRBJ2-3, is as follows: DAMVIQNPRYQVTQFGKPVTLSCSQTLNHNVMYWYQQKSSQAPKLLFHYYDKDFNNEADTPDNFQSRRPNTSFCFLDIRSPGLGDTAMYLCATSSWTSPTQYFGPGTRLTVL.